The rows below give T cell receptor beta chains drawn from one sample of a study of CXCR3-negative and CXCR3-positive naive CD8 T cells. TCRdb reprocessed the 5' RACE reads and keeps a single row for each CDR3 protein, giving no DNA. This listing includes more than 80,000 distinct CDR3 sequences. Material for sequencing was naive CXCR3+ CD8+ T cells from blood. The source of these receptors is a human donor in good health. Some clones in this sample may be carry-over from other donors' samples. Each CDR3 is given with its conserved first and last residue.

>13|TRBV5-1|TRBJ2-1
CASRQSGDNEQFF
>14|TRBV2|TRBJ2-1
CASTGSSSYNEQFF
>13|TRBV28|TRBJ2-5
CASSPDSGETQYF
>11|TRBV7-9|TRBJ2-7
CATIKGYEQYF
>15|TRBV7-9|TRBJ1-6
CASSLFGTADSPLHF
>14|TRBV20-1|TRBJ1-5
CSVTRTRSNQPQHF
>15|TRBV7-9|TRBJ2-5
CASSLGSYTEETQYF
>13|TRBV28|TRBJ2-1
CASSLSGYNEQFF
>12|TRBV28|TRBJ1-3
CASSTLGGTIYF
>13|TRBV12-3/TRBV12-4|TRBJ1-1
CASSPDTNTEAFF
>15|TRBV9|TRBJ2-7
CASSSDSNLPHEQYF
>14|TRBV6-4|TRBJ2-1
CASSEGQGADEQFF
>14|TRBV4-2|TRBJ2-7
CASSQGLVIYEQYF
>12|TRBV12-3/TRBV12-4|TRBJ1-1
CAIFQTGTEAFF
>17|TRBV7-2|TRBJ2-5
CASSLWLAGGEQETQYF